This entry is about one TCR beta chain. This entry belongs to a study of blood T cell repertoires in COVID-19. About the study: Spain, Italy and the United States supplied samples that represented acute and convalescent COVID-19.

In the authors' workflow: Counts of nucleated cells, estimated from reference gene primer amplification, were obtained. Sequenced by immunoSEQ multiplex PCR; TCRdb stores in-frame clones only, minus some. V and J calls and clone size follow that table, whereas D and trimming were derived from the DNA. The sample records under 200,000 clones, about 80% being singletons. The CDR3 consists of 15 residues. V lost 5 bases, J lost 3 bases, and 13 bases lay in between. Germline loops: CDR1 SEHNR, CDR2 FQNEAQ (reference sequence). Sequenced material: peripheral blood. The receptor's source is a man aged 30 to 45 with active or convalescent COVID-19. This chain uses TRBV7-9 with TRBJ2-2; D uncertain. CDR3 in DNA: TGTGCCAGCAGCCCGGCCCCGGCGGACACCGGGGAGCTGTTTTTT. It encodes CASSPAPADTGELFF.